One sample yielded the 32 T cell receptor beta chains listed below, sequenced in a study of T cells in Graves' hyperthyroidism and ophthalmopathy. The TCR beta CDR3 regions underwent amplification using RNA transcripts as the source. TCR CDR3 underwent first-round RT-PCR with the HTBI primer set. One entry per CDR3 protein results from TCRdb running MiXCR on the multiplex PCR reads. The sample contains 350,000 to 400,000 distinct CDR3 sequences, approximately 15% of which appear only once. The sequencing sample was made of blood. Receptors originate from a woman between 55 and 75 years old with Graves' hyperthyroidism.

This clonotype has more than one count but fewer than ten. The rearrangement links TRBV15 to TRBJ1-6; D possibly corresponds to TRBD1 (5 bases). Germline values: CDR1 LNHNV, CDR2 YYDKDF (reference sequence). The CDR3 sequence is 13 residues long. V gave up 5 bases and J gave up 16 bases, with 18 bases separating them. This chain's CDR3 is CATSRSLEGPLHF. In DNA, the CDR3 is TGTGCCACCAGCCGATCCTTAGAGGGACCTCTCCACTTT.

This clonotype has at least ten counts. This chain joins TRBV6-1 and TRBJ1-5; D not resolved. Trimming removed 6 bases at V and 1 base at J, with 10 bases between. This CDR3 spans 14 amino acids. Germline loops: CDR1 MNHNS, CDR2 SASEGT. The CDR3 is CASSSLQSNQPQHF. The CDR3 DNA is TGTGCCAGCAGCAGTCTTCAGAGCAATCAGCCCCAGCATTTT.

This clonotype has at least ten counts. The rearrangement uses TRBV10-3 and TRBJ2-7, with TRBD2 matching over 10 bases. V lost 4 bases and J lost 6; bases outside the gene matches: 12. There are 16 residues in the CDR3. CDR1 and CDR2 (germline): ENHRY, SYGVKD. This chain's CDR3 is CAISGAGTSVGGEQYF. In nucleotides, the CDR3 is TGTGCCATCAGTGGAGCAGGGACTAGCGTTGGAGGCGAGCAGTACTTC.

This clonotype has a single count. The chain's CDR3 is CSVGRADSSYNEQFF. The DNA for the CDR3 is TGCAGCGTTGGTAGAGCGGACAGCTCCTACAATGAGCAGTTCTTC. The rearrangement uses TRBV29-1 and TRBJ2-1; D may be TRBD1 (6 bases). Looked up from germline, CDR1 is SQVTM and CDR2 is ANQGSEA. The CDR3 loop spans 15 amino acids. V lost 4 bases and J 0 bases, leaving 13 bases between the germline ends.

This clonotype showed up just a few times. The gene calls are TRBV11-2 and TRBJ2-7; D is possibly TRBD2 (5 bases). From germline, CDR1 is SGHAT and CDR2 FQNNGV. This CDR3 spans 15 amino acids. Trimming removed 7 bases at V and 0 bases at J, with 16 bases between. The DNA of the CDR3 is TGTGCCAGCAACCCCATCTCGGGAACCTCCTACGAGCAGTACTTC. Amino acids: CASNPISGTSYEQYF.

The chain has TRBV5-6 and TRBJ2-1; the D is unclear. With 4 bases removed from V and 0 bases from J, the gap between germline ends came to 20 bases. The germline gives CDR1 SGHDT, CDR2 YYEEEE. This CDR3 has 18 amino acids. In nucleotides, the CDR3 is TGTGCCAGCAGCGTCGATCCCCAGGCTTCGAGCTCCTACAATGAGCAGTTCTTC. Its protein is CASSVDPQASSSYNEQFF.

This clonotype has ten or more counts. The chain recombines TRBV3-1 with TRBJ1-2, with D perhaps matching TRBD1 (5 bases). CDR1 is LGHDT, CDR2 YNNKEL, per germline (reference sequence). The CDR3 has 14 residues. V lost 2 bases to trimming and J lost 4 bases, with 11 bases between them. CDR3 bases: TGTGCCAGCAGCCAAACCGGGGCGAGCTATGGCTACACCTTC. Protein product: CASSQTGASYGYTF.

The chain employs TRBV29-1 and TRBJ2-7, with D perhaps matching TRBD2 (7 bases). V lost 0 bases to trimming and J lost 6 bases, with 15 bases between them. This CDR3 is built from 14 residues. Germline CDR1 and CDR2: SQVTM and ANQGSEA. The CDR3 sequence: CSVEDSQGGGEQYF. In nucleotides, the CDR3 is TGCAGCGTTGAAGATTCCCAGGGAGGGGGCGAGCAGTACTTC.

This clonotype occurred many times. V and J are TRBV27 and TRBJ2-7; 8 nucleotides agree with TRBD1. This CDR3 is 14 amino acids long. CDR1 MNHEY and CDR2 SMNVEV come from the germline V gene (reference sequence). V lost 4 bases, J lost 2 bases, and 4 bases stayed unmatched. The CDR3 protein is CASSYRGQAYEQYF. Written as DNA, the CDR3 is TGTGCCAGCAGTTATAGGGGACAGGCCTACGAGCAGTACTTC.

This chain connects TRBV5-1 to TRBJ2-5; no definite D call. Trimming cost V 1 base and J 1 base, with 8 bases left between them. Germline lookup yields CDR1 SGHRS and CDR2 YFSETQ. There are 14 residues in the CDR3. The CDR3 bases are TGCGCCAGCAGCTTGAACGACTTCCAAGAGACCCAGTACTTC. This translates into CASSLNDFQETQYF.

Only a few counts were recorded for this clonotype. V gene TRBV7-9 combines with J gene TRBJ1-2; a weak D match, TRBD1 (6 bases). Germline V lookup: CDR1 SEHNR, CDR2 FQNEAQ (reference sequence). Trimming took off 5 bases at V and 8 bases at J, with 18 bases between the two ends. The CDR3 totals 14 residues. The CDR3 is CASSRGEGGYGYTF. In nucleotides, the CDR3 is TGTGCCAGCAGCCGGGGCGAGGGGGGGTACGGCTACACCTTC. The entire variable domain, with the rest obtained from reference TRBV7-9 and TRBJ1-2, is as follows: DTGVSQNPRHKITKRGQNVTFRCDPISEHNRLYWYRQTLGQGPEFLTYFQNEAQLEKSRLLSDRFSAERPKGSFSTLEIQRTEQGDSAMYLCASSRGEGGYGYTFGSGTRLTVV.

This clonotype was seen many times. The rearrangement joins TRBV2 to TRBJ1-5, with 8 bases lining up with TRBD1. With 6 bases clipped from V and 2 bases from J, the junction kept 9 bases outside the gene matches. CDR1 is SNHLY, CDR2 FYNNEI, per germline. This CDR3 has 16 residues. Here the CDR3 DNA reads TGTGCCAGCAGGGGCACAGGGGGTGGGCGCAATCAGCCCCAGCATTTT. Residues: CASRGTGGGRNQPQHF.

The chain uses TRBV2 and TRBJ2-7, with 8 bases identical to TRBD1. The CDR3 loop spans 15 amino acids. After removal of 4 bases from V and 1 base from J, the junction contained 6 bases not matched to a gene. Per the germline V gene, CDR1 is SNHLY and CDR2 is FYNNEI. In nucleotides, the CDR3 is TGTGCCAGCAGTGGGAACAGGGGGAGATCCTACGAGCAGTACTTC. This gives the protein CASSGNRGRSYEQYF.

This clonotype occurred a few times. The chain uses TRBV19 and TRBJ1-5; D not certain. The CDR3 sequence is 15 residues long. V was pared by 3 bases and J by 3 bases, with 12 bases between. CDR1 and CDR2 (germline): LNHDA, SQIVND (reference sequence). DNA of the CDR3: TGTGCCAGTAGTATGTTTATCGGGCACAATCAGCCCCAGCATTTT. As protein: CASSMFIGHNQPQHF.

There are a few counts of this clonotype. This chain joins TRBV30 and TRBJ2-5, with 7 bases matching TRBD1. V gave up 1 base and J gave up 7 bases; unmatched junction bases: 6. This CDR3 is 13 amino acids long. Germline lookup yields CDR1 GTSNPN and CDR2 SVGIG (reference sequence). The CDR3 reads CAWSGGQSRTQYF. The CDR3 DNA sequence: TGTGCCTGGAGTGGGGGACAGTCAAGGACCCAGTACTTC. The variable domain in full, completed from reference TRBV30 and TRBJ2-5, reads SQTIHQWPATLVQPVGSPLSLECTVEGTSNPNLYWYRQAAGRGLQLLFYSVGIGQISSEVPQNLSASRPQDRQFILSSKKLLLSDSGFYLCAWSGGQSRTQYFGPGTRLLVL.

At least ten counts were recorded for this clonotype. This sequence joins TRBV28 and TRBJ1-2, with TRBD1 as a possible D gene (6 bases). The CDR3 is made up of 15 amino acids. V dropped 5 bases and J dropped 5 bases, with 18 bases sitting between them. Germline V CDR1 and CDR2: MDHEN, SYDVKM. The CDR3, as DNA: TGTGCCAGCAGTCCGGGGGGGCAGGGGCTGTATGGCTACACCTTC. Translation: CASSPGGQGLYGYTF.

Only one count was recorded for this clonotype. The chain couples TRBV19 to TRBJ2-1, with 10 positions matching TRBD2. The DNA end favors TRBJ2-7, so the J call may be wrong. This CDR3 has 15 residues. Germline V gene data show CDR1 as LNHDA and CDR2 as SQIVND (reference sequence). CDR3: CASSIASGSGNEQYF. The CDR3 DNA reads TGTGCCAGTAGTATAGCTAGCGGGAGTGGCAATGAGCAGTACTTC.

In its sample, this clonotype was seen many times. V and J are TRBV6-5 and TRBJ2-6, with TRBD1 as a possible D gene (5 bases). CDR3 length: 17 amino acids. The germline CDR1 and CDR2 sequences are MNHEY and SVGAGI. V was clipped by 6 bases and J by 3 bases, with 18 bases between them. CDR3 sequence reads: CASRWRTGTFGANVLTF. The CDR3 bases are TGTGCCAGCAGGTGGCGCACAGGAACGTTTGGGGCCAACGTCCTGACTTTC.

There are many counts of this clonotype. The chain couples TRBV5-1 to TRBJ2-1, with 7 bases that match TRBD1. The ends lost 0 bases at V and 3 bases at J; junction bases unmatched: 6. CDR3 length equals 16 residues. Germline assignment: CDR1 SGHRS and CDR2 YFSETQ. CDR3 sequence reads: CASSLGGGAGYNEQFF. As DNA, the CDR3 is TGCGCCAGCAGCTTGGGAGGGGGCGCCGGCTACAATGAGCAGTTCTTC.

This clonotype was seen more than once but under ten times. The chain carries TRBV20-1 and TRBJ1-5; TRBD1 aligns across 7 bases. Germline CDR1 and CDR2: DFQATT and SNEGSKA (reference sequence). This CDR3 comprises 14 residues. V trimming: 5 bases; J trimming: 0 bases; junction bases outside the gene matches: 4. This CDR3 reads CSAPQGDSNQPQHF. The CDR3 DNA is TGCAGTGCTCCCCAGGGGGATAGCAATCAGCCCCAGCATTTT.

This clonotype was found many times. CDR3 region: CASSPQGDASYEQYF. CDR3 DNA sequence: TGTGCCAGCTCACCACAAGGGGATGCTTCCTACGAGCAGTACTTC. J is TRBJ2-7 and V is TRBV18; D might be TRBD1 (5 bases). The germline CDR1 and CDR2 sequences are KGHSH and LQKENI. The CDR3 sequence is 15 residues long. Between the trimmed V and J ends, which lost 1 base and 1 base, there was a span of 11 bases.

There are a few counts of this clonotype. This sequence joins TRBV7-6 and TRBJ2-7; D perhaps matches TRBD2 (6 bases). In germline, CDR1 is SGHVS, CDR2 FNYEAQ. The CDR3 is 15 residues long. V was shortened by 1 base and J by 2 bases, with 12 bases between the two germline ends. The CDR3 sequence: CASSLESSATYEQYF. The CDR3 nucleotides read TGTGCCAGCAGCTTAGAGTCTAGCGCCACCTACGAGCAGTACTTC. Full variable domain (missing parts from reference TRBV7-6 and TRBJ2-7): GAGVSQSPRYKVTKRGQDVALRCDPISGHVSLYWYRQALGQGPEFLTYFNYEAQQDKSGLPNDRFSAERPEGSISTLTIQRTEQRDSAMYRCASSLESSATYEQYFGPGTRLTVT.

J is TRBJ2-5 and V is TRBV6-2 or TRBV6-3; TRBD1 matches 7 bases. CDR1 and CDR2 (germline): MNHEY, SVGEGT. With 10 bases clipped from V and 5 bases from J, the junction kept 13 bases outside the gene matches. This CDR3 region has 14 residues. The CDR3 DNA reads as TGTGCCACTACAGCGAAGGGGGCTCGGGAGACCCAGTACTTC. Translation: CATTAKGARETQYF.

This clonotype came up a few times. This chain connects TRBV5-4 to TRBJ1-5, with 10 bases aligning to TRBD1. Germline-derived CDR1 and CDR2 are SGHNT and YYREEE (reference sequence). The CDR3 consists of 15 residues. J lost 6 bases, V lost 4 bases, and 7 bases had no gene match. The CDR3 region has the DNA TGTGCCAGCAGCCCGGGGACAGGGGAGTCTCAGCCCCAGCATTTT. It encodes CASSPGTGESQPQHF.

In this sample, this clonotype turned up many times. The V gene is TRBV30, the J gene TRBJ2-7; perhaps TRBD1 as D (6 bases). CDR1 is GTSNPN and CDR2 is SVGIG in the germline V gene (reference sequence). V was pared by 2 bases and J by 3 bases, with 11 bases between. The CDR3 length is 13 residues. Here the CDR3 reads CAWSSGQHYEQYF. DNA of the CDR3: TGTGCCTGGAGTTCGGGACAACACTACGAGCAGTACTTC. Supplemented by reference TRBV30 and TRBJ2-7, the full variable domain reads SQTIHQWPATLVQPVGSPLSLECTVEGTSNPNLYWYRQAAGRGLQLLFYSVGIGQISSEVPQNLSASRPQDRQFILSSKKLLLSDSGFYLCAWSSGQHYEQYFGPGTRLTVT.

This clonotype was observed a handful of times. The chain links TRBV9 to TRBJ2-4, with 7 bases that match TRBD2. Losses at the gene ends were 4 bases for V and 3 bases for J; bases not matched to a gene: 4. Germline CDR1 and CDR2: SGDLS and YYNGEE. The CDR3 runs 14 residues. CDR3 loop: CASSPGTNKNIQYF. The CDR3 DNA sequence: TGTGCCAGCAGCCCCGGGACTAACAAAAACATTCAGTACTTC.

This clonotype was recorded at least ten times. The chain is built from TRBV19 and TRBJ1-2, with a possible D match to TRBD1 (5 bases). CDR1 and CDR2 from the germline V gene are LNHDA and SQIVND (reference sequence). V was shortened by 2 bases and J by 1 base, with 17 bases between the two germline ends. This CDR3 contains 17 residues. The CDR3 bases are TGTGCCAGTAGTATATATCTCCTAGCAGGGAGTAACTATGGCTACACCTTC. As protein: CASSIYLLAGSNYGYTF.

In this sample, this clonotype turned up many times. V usage is TRBV5-4 and J usage is TRBJ2-7; 8 bases are shared with TRBD1. CDR3 length equals 13 residues. Germline CDR1 and CDR2: SGHNT and YYREEE (reference sequence). Unmatched junction bases numbered 4, after V lost 4 bases and J lost 4 bases. In DNA form, the CDR3 reads TGTGCCAGCAGCGGAGGACAGGGTTACGAGCAGTACTTC. This sequence encodes CASSGGQGYEQYF.

This clonotype was seen repeatedly, ten times or more. The gene calls are TRBV30 and TRBJ1-2; perhaps TRBD1 as D (6 bases). The CDR3 spans 14 residues. Per germline, CDR1 GTSNPN and CDR2 SVGIG (reference sequence). The CDR3 loop is CAHVQGATNYGYTF. The CDR3 DNA reads as TGTGCACACGTACAGGGAGCGACCAACTATGGCTACACCTTC. The complete variable domain, with remaining parts taken from reference TRBV30 and TRBJ1-2, reads SQTIHQWPATLVQPVGSPLSLECTVEGTSNPNLYWYRQAAGRGLQLLFYSVGIGQISSEVPQNLSASRPQDRQFILSSKKLLLSDSGFYLCAHVQGATNYGYTFGSGTRLTVV.

A remark on this clonotype: This may arise from a read error, as a much more abundant clone is one base away. The chain joins TRBV24-1 to TRBJ2-1; D might be TRBD2 (7 bases). Germline lookup yields CDR1 KGHDR and CDR2 SFDVKD. CDR3 length equals 16 residues. The CDR3 nucleotides read TGTGCCACCAGTGGGACAAGGGGGAGGGCCTACAATGAGCAGCTCTTC. Translating gives CATSGTRGRAYNEQLF.

This clonotype was detected ten times or more. The V call is TRBV6-1, the J call TRBJ1-2; 7 bases agree with TRBD1. CDR3 length: 13 amino acids. Germline CDR1 is MNHNS and CDR2 is SASEGT. V dropped 6 bases and J dropped 5; count of bases not matched to a gene: 6. The CDR3 sequence is CASRRQGVYGYTF. The CDR3 nucleotides are TGTGCCAGCAGAAGGCAGGGGGTTTATGGCTACACCTTC.

This clonotype was recorded at least ten times. The chain recombines TRBV30 with TRBJ2-7; the match to TRBD2 covers 12 bases. CDR1 GTSNPN and CDR2 SVGIG come from the germline V gene (reference sequence). This CDR3 region has 15 residues. Trimming cost V 0 bases and J 4 bases; bases outside gene matches: 4. The DNA of the CDR3 is TGTGCCTGGAGTGTAAGGCTAGCGGGAGGGTACGAGCAGTACTTC. Encoded protein: CAWSVRLAGGYEQYF.